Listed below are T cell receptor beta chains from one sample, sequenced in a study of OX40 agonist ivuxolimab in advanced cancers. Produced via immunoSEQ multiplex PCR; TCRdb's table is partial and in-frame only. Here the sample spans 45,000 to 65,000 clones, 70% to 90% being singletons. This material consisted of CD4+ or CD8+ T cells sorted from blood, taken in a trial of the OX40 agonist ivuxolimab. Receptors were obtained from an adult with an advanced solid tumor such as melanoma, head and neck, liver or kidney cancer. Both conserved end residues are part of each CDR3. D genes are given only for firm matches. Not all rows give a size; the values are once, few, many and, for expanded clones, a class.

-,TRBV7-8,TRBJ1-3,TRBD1,CASSLRDSLISGNTIYF,TGTGCCAGCAGCTTACGGGACAGCTTGATCTCTGGAAACACCATATATTTT
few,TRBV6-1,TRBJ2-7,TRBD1,CASISLDRGSYEQYF,TGTGCCAGTATATCGTTGGACAGGGGTTCCTACGAGCAGTACTTC
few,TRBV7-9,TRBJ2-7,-,CASSSLGQAYEQYF,TGTGCCAGCAGCTCACTCGGACAAGCCTACGAGCAGTACTTC
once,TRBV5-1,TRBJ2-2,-,CASSPRGTLNTGELFF,TGCGCCAGCAGCCCCCGGGGGACCCTGAACACCGGGGAGCTGTTTTTT
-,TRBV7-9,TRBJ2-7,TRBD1,CASSRLGDRSYEQYF,TGTGCCAGCAGCCGATTAGGGGACAGATCCTACGAGCAGTACTTC
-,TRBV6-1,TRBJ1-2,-,CASSEALQKGYTF,TGTGCCAGCAGTGAGGCCCTCCAGAAGGGCTACACCTTC
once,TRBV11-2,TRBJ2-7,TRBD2,CASSFGGAGHSYEQYF,TGTGCCAGCAGCTTCGGTGGAGCGGGGCACTCCTACGAGCAGTACTTC
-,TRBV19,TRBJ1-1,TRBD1,CASSFQTGGTEAFF,TGTGCCAGTAGTTTTCAAACAGGGGGCACTGAAGCTTTCTTT
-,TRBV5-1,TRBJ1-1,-,CASRPGAWGDTEAFF,TGCGCCAGCCGACCAGGGGCGTGGGGTGACACTGAAGCTTTCTTT
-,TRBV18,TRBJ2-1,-,CASSPGWEQFF,TGTGCCAGCTCACCAGGGTGGGAGCAGTTCTTC
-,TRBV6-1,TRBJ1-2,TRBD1,CASSLRDRGAGYTF,TGTGCCAGCAGCCTCCGGGACAGGGGTGCTGGCTACACCTTC
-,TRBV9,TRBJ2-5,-,CASSVARTFKETQYF,TGTGCCAGCAGCGTAGCTAGAACATTCAAAGAGACCCAGTACTTC
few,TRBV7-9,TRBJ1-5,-,CASSLQVDNQPQHF,TGTGCCAGCAGCTTACAGGTTGACAATCAGCCCCAGCATTTT
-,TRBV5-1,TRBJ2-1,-,CASSLALAQDRPFF,TGCGCCAGCAGCTTGGCCCTAGCCCAGGACCGGCCGTTCTTC
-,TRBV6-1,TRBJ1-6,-,CASSEAVLFRGYSYNSPLHF,TGTGCCAGCAGTGAAGCGGTTCTGTTTCGGGGTTACTCCTATAATTCACCCCTCCACTTT
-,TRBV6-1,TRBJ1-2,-,CASSERYSYTF,TGTGCCAGCAGTGAAAGATATAGCTACACCTTC
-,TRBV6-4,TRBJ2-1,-,CASSDSGVEQFF,TGTGCCAGCAGTGACTCGGGGGTTGAGCAGTTCTTC
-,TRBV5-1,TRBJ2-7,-,CASSPDGFGEQYF,TGCGCCAGCAGCCCGGACGGATTTGGCGAGCAGTACTTC
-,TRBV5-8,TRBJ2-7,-,CASRRRDRQYF,TGTGCCAGCAGACGCCGAGACAGGCAGTACTTC
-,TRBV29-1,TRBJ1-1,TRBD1,CSAQTGGDTEAFF,TGCAGCGCCCAGACAGGGGGAGACACTGAAGCTTTCTTT
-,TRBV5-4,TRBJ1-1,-,CASSLEHSNTEAFF,TGTGCCAGCAGCTTGGAACACTCGAACACTGAAGCTTTCTTT
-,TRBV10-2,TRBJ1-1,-,CASSEIWGRVSEAFF,TGCGCCAGCAGTGAGATTTGGGGGAGGGTGTCTGAAGCTTTCTTT
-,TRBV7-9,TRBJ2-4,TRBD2,CASSLVASGGASAKNIQYF,TGTGCCAGCAGCTTAGTTGCTAGCGGGGGGGCCTCGGCCAAAAACATTCAGTACTTC
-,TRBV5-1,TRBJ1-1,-,CASSLGHPNTEAFF,TGCGCCAGCAGCTTGGGTCACCCGAACACTGAAGCTTTCTTT
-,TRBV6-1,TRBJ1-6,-,CASSAQSYNSPLHF,TGTGCCAGCAGCGCACAGAGCTATAATTCACCCCTCCACTTT
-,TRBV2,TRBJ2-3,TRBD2,CASTAERGGLVDTQYF,TGTGCCAGCACGGCGGAGCGGGGGGGACTCGTGGATACGCAGTATTTT
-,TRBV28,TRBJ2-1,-,CASSNRDYNEQFF,TGTGCCAGCAGTAACCGGGACTACAATGAGCAGTTCTTC
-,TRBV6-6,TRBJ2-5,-,CASGKSRAETQYF,TGTGCCAGCGGAAAGTCCCGGGCAGAGACCCAGTACTTC
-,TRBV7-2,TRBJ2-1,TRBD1,CASSLALGQGYNEQFF,TGTGCCAGCAGCTTAGCTTTAGGACAGGGATACAATGAGCAGTTCTTC